This T cell receptor beta chain originates from a study of cytomegalovirus exposure and HLA in healthy donors. About the research overall: The study placed less than 90% of its approximately 380 genotyped donors in the Caucasian-associated ancestry cluster.

Trimming took 6 bases from V and 2 from J; bases not matched to a gene: 4. Per the germline V gene, CDR1 is SNHLY and CDR2 is FYNNEI. The CDR3 extends over 14 amino acids. This clone was observed a few times. Other DNA sequences in this sample translate to the same CDR3. The PCR contained 60 Vbeta and 13 Jbeta primers. Using immunoSEQ multiplex PCR, the repertoire was profiled, and TCRdb retains in-frame clones only, with some absent. The profile shows tens of thousands of clones, approximately 76% of them singletons. The sample comprised PBMCs. The chain has TRBV2 and TRBJ1-2, with TRBD1 identical over 9 bases. The sequence was collected from a man in his thirties or forties in good health and CMV-seropositive. CDR3 bases: TGTGCCAGCAGCCCCGGGACAGGGAACTATGGCTACACCTTC. As protein: CASSPGTGNYGYTF.